These 20 T cell receptor beta chains were sequenced from one sample in a study of CD8 T cells in ankylosing spondylitis. Each CDR3 protein is one row after TCRdb ran MiXCR on the 5' RACE reads. The sample has fewer than 500,000 distinct CDR3 sequences; around 26% are singletons. No antigen has been assigned to these receptors. Study results and caveats: Made up of about eight highly homologous variants, a TCR beta motif appeared characteristic of ankylosing spondylitis blood.

The sequenced sample consisted of blood, either unsorted or a sorted T cell fraction (not recorded which). All receptors derive from a male donor with ankylosing spondylitis.

The chain employs TRBV6-1 and TRBJ2-3; the match to TRBD2 covers 10 bases. Germline assignment: CDR1 MNHNS and CDR2 SASEGT. The ends lost 6 bases at V and 7 bases at J; junction bases unmatched: 7. There are 14 residues in the CDR3. The CDR3 here is CASSQSSGSYTQYF. CDR3 coding DNA: TGTGCCAGCAGCCAGTCTAGCGGGAGCTATACGCAGTATTTT.

The gene calls are TRBV19 and TRBJ2-6; TRBD1 aligns across 10 bases. The CDR3 length is 16 residues. Germline assignment: CDR1 LNHDA and CDR2 SQIVND (reference sequence). V dropped 7 bases and J dropped 0; count of bases not matched to a gene: 3. CDR3 nucleotides: TGTGCCAGTACGGACAGGGGGTACTCTGGGGCCAACGTCCTGACTTTC. Protein sequence: CASTDRGYSGANVLTF.

The V gene is TRBV3-1, the J gene TRBJ2-7; the D call may be TRBD1 or TRBD2 (5 bases each). Germline assignment: CDR1 LGHDT and CDR2 YNNKEL (reference sequence). V lost 1 base and J lost 0, with 13 bases in between. There are 16 residues in the CDR3. The CDR3 spells CASSQGVGTSSYEQYV. In nucleotides, the CDR3 is TGTGCCAGCAGCCAAGGTGTGGGGACCAGCTCCTACGAGCAGTACGTC.

The CDR3 DNA reads as TGTGCCAGCAGCTTAGTTAGCGGGCCCCCCCCCGGAGATACGCAGTATTTT. As protein: CASSLVSGPPPGDTQYF. The rearrangement links TRBV7-2 to TRBJ2-3; 7 positions agree with TRBD2. J was trimmed by 5 bases and V by 1 base; bases with no gene match: 12. The germline V gene encodes CDR1 SGHTA and CDR2 FQGNSA. The CDR3 runs 17 residues.

This clonotype appeared a few times. The chain combines TRBV3-1 with TRBJ2-3; D unclear. CDR1 is LGHDT and CDR2 is YNNKEL in the germline V gene (reference sequence). Between the trimmed V and J ends, which lost 2 bases and 0 bases, there was a span of 6 bases. The CDR3 has 14 residues. CDR3 sequence reads: CASSQMTSTDTQYF. For the CDR3, the DNA is TGTGCCAGCAGCCAAATGACAAGCACAGATACGCAGTATTTT.

The genes are TRBV20-1 and TRBJ2-2; no clear D. The CDR3 has 13 amino acids. Germline assignment: CDR1 DFQATT and CDR2 SNEGSKA (reference sequence). Trimming pared 1 base from V and 5 bases from J, leaving 8 bases between. CDR3 nucleotide sequence: TGCAGTGCTAGAGGGTCGGAAACCGGGGAGCTGTTTTTT. This gives the protein CSARGSETGELFF.

There are a few counts of this clonotype. The chain employs TRBV27 and TRBJ2-7; 10 bases agree with TRBD1. The CDR3 runs 15 residues. The J segment lost 6 bases and the V segment lost 1 base, leaving 6 bases of the junction unmatched. Germline V gene lookup returns CDR1 MNHEY and CDR2 SMNVEV (reference sequence). CDR3 DNA: TGTGCCAGCAGTTTATTAGGGACAGGGGACGGCGAGCAGTACTTC. Its translation: CASSLLGTGDGEQYF.

The gene calls are TRBV6-6 and TRBJ2-7; the D gene is possibly TRBD1 (5 bases). The CDR3 totals 13 residues. Germline loops: CDR1 MNHNY, CDR2 SVGAGI (reference sequence). Trimming stripped 0 bases from V and 6 bases from J, with 9 bases between. The CDR3 DNA is TGTGCCAGCAGTTACTCGAGCAGGGTCGAGCAGTACGTC. This gives the protein CASSYSSRVEQYV.

This clonotype appeared a few times. The V call is TRBV12-3 or TRBV12-4, the J call TRBJ1-1; D is uncertain. This CDR3 has 12 residues. Between the trimmed V and J ends, which lost 8 bases and 5 bases, there was a span of 12 bases. CDR3: CASRERETEAFF. In nucleotides, the CDR3 is TGTGCCAGCCGAGAGCGAGAGACTGAAGCTTTCTTT.

J is TRBJ2-7 and V is TRBV5-1, with 11 bases fitting TRBD2. The CDR3 loop spans 16 amino acids. CDR1 and CDR2 (germline): SGHRS, YFSETQ. The ends lost 0 bases at V and 6 bases at J; junction bases unmatched: 8. CDR3 sequence: CASSLGTSGSPGEQYV. Written as DNA, the CDR3 is TGCGCCAGCAGCTTGGGGACTAGCGGGTCGCCGGGCGAGCAGTACGTC.

Only a few counts were recorded for this clonotype. J is TRBJ1-1 and V is TRBV5-1, with TRBD1 as a possible D gene (5 bases). The CDR3 extends over 14 amino acids. Germline values: CDR1 SGHRS, CDR2 YFSETQ. The V end was cut by 5 bases, the J end by 1 base, with 12 bases between. Here the CDR3 reads CASRINRRNTEAFF. CDR3 DNA sequence: TGCGCCAGCAGAATAAACAGGAGGAACACTGAAGCTTTCTTT.

There are many counts of this clonotype. The chain links TRBV7-8 to TRBJ2-7, with D tentatively TRBD1 (6 bases). This CDR3 is built from 14 residues. CDR1 is SGHVS, CDR2 FQNEAQ, per germline. With 3 bases removed from V and 3 bases from J, the gap between germline ends came to 12 bases. The chain's CDR3 is CASSFPDRNYEQYF. In nucleotides, the CDR3 is TGTGCCAGCAGCTTCCCGGACAGAAACTACGAGCAGTACTTC.

In nucleotides, the CDR3 is TGCAGTGCTAGAGCGGGGGGTAAATACGAGCAGTACTTC. Protein product: CSARAGGKYEQYF. The rearrangement links TRBV20-1 to TRBJ2-7; 7 positions match TRBD2. Germline CDR1 DFQATT, CDR2 SNEGSKA (reference sequence). The CDR3 is made up of 13 amino acids. Trimming cost V 1 base and J 4 bases; bases outside gene matches: 4.

The chain couples TRBV7-8 to TRBJ2-4; no clear D gene. This CDR3 is 12 amino acids long. V lost 5 bases, J lost 6 bases, and 8 bases lay in between. Germline V gives CDR1 SGHVS, CDR2 FQNEAQ. CDR3 bases: TGTGCCAGCAGCCCCCACGGAAACATTCAGTACTTC. Protein sequence: CASSPHGNIQYF.

The chain employs TRBV7-8 and TRBJ2-5; no clear D gene. The CDR3 spans 16 residues. V was pared by 1 base and J by 5 bases, with 17 bases between. Germline loops: CDR1 SGHVS, CDR2 FQNEAQ. The DNA of the CDR3 is TGTGCCAGCAGCTTAGGCCGGTATAGTGACTTCGAGACCCAGTACTTC. Amino acid sequence: CASSLGRYSDFETQYF. Full variable domain (remainder filled in from reference TRBV7-8 and TRBJ2-5): GAGVSQSPRYKVAKRGQDVALRCDPISGHVSLFWYQQALGQGPEFLTYFQNEAQLDKSGLPSDRFFAERPEGSVSTLKIQRTQQEDSAVYLCASSLGRYSDFETQYFGPGTRLLVL.

The chain carries TRBV20-1 and TRBJ2-3; TRBD2 agrees at 8 bases. V was clipped by 6 bases and J by 3 bases; unmatched bases: 11. CDR3 length: 15 residues. Germline V gene data show CDR1 as DFQATT and CDR2 as SNEGSKA (reference sequence). The CDR3 protein is CSAPVAGRHTDTQYF. The CDR3 region has the DNA TGCAGTGCCCCTGTAGCGGGACGACATACAGATACGCAGTATTTT.

V and J are TRBV4-1 and TRBJ2-7; 10 nucleotides match TRBD1. The junction had 2 bases not matched to a gene; V was cut back by 3 bases and J by 3 bases. Germline CDR1 is MGHRA and CDR2 is YSYEKL. The CDR3 is 14 amino acids. Written as DNA, the CDR3 is TGCGCCAGCAGCCAGGGGGACAGGGGCTACGAGCAGTACTTC. Its protein product is CASSQGDRGYEQYF.

This clonotype showed up just a few times. This rearrangement joins TRBV20-1 to TRBJ1-2, with D possibly TRBD1 on 6 matching bases. The V end lost 1 base, the J end lost 4 bases, and 13 bases lay between the germline ends. This CDR3 is 14 amino acids long. Per the germline V gene, CDR1 is DFQATT and CDR2 is SNEGSKA (reference sequence). The CDR3 DNA follows: TGCAGTGCTAGAGCGACAGGTCCTGGCTATGGCTACACCTTC. Translation gives CSARATGPGYGYTF.

V is TRBV15 and J is TRBJ1-5; no firm D call. Trimming took 3 bases from V and 4 from J, leaving 7 bases between them. The CDR3 runs to 13 residues. Germline-derived CDR1 and CDR2 are LNHNV and YYDKDF (reference sequence). The CDR3 region is CATSSVTNQPQHF. CDR3 DNA: TGTGCCACCAGCAGCGTCACGAATCAGCCCCAGCATTTT.

The table lists this clonotype with a few counts. The rearrangement joins TRBV7-9 to TRBJ1-3; the D gene is possibly TRBD1 (5 bases). The length of the CDR3 is 16 residues. V gave up 5 bases and J gave up 8 bases, with 22 bases separating them. Germline CDR1 SEHNR, CDR2 FQNEAQ (reference sequence). The CDR3 reads CASSRLRGVSGYTIYF. The CDR3 nucleotides read TGTGCCAGCAGCCGTTTACGGGGGGTGAGCGGATACACCATATATTTT.